The next 30 T cell receptor beta chains were all read from a single sample in a study of memory CD4+ T cells and cytomegalovirus serostatus. Only in-frame clones appear in the TCRdb table, and some are missing; sequencing was by immunoSEQ multiplex PCR. Of about 58,000 clones listed, 82% are singletons. The sort gate was single viable CD3+CD4+CD8-CD45RO+ cells for memory CD4+ T cells. The material sequenced was memory CD4+ T cells from blood. These receptors all stem from an adult in good health and CMV-seronegative. Some clones in this sample may be carry-over from other donors' samples.

The genes are TRBV30 and TRBJ2-5; D gene uncertain. Germline lookup yields CDR1 GTSNPN and CDR2 SVGIG (reference sequence). Trimming took off 0 bases at V and 5 bases at J, with 10 bases between the two ends. The CDR3 loop spans 13 amino acids. CDR3 DNA sequence: TGTGCCTGGAGTGTACTCATGGACGAGACCCAGTACTTC. Its protein is CAWSVLMDETQYF.

This CDR3 is CASSFIAGGPTIQYF. The DNA of the CDR3 is TGTGCCAGCAGCTTTATAGCGGGAGGGCCTACCATTCAGTACTTC. The chain joins TRBV11-2 to TRBJ2-4, with 11 bases fitting TRBD2. This CDR3 has 15 amino acids. Per the germline V gene, CDR1 is SGHAT and CDR2 is FQNNGV. Losses at the gene ends were 3 bases for V and 9 bases for J; bases not matched to a gene: 7. Using reference TRBV11-2 and TRBJ2-4 for the parts outside the CDR3, the full variable domain is EAGVAQSPRYKIIEKRQSVAFWCNPISGHATLYWYQQILGQGPKLLIQFQNNGVVDDSQLPKDRFSAERLKGVDSTLKIQPAKLEDSAVYLCASSFIAGGPTIQYFGAGTRLSVL.

The rearrangement joins TRBV4-3 to TRBJ2-7; D remains ambiguous. Trimming removed 4 bases from V and 6 bases from J, with 13 bases in between. This CDR3 comprises 13 residues. The germline CDR1 and CDR2 sequences are LGHNA and YSLEER. The DNA for the CDR3 is TGCGCCAGCAGCCGTAATTTCGACTCCGAGCAGTACTTC. Its translation: CASSRNFDSEQYF.

This chain joins TRBV28 and TRBJ1-1; 9 bases line up with TRBD1. The CDR3 loop spans 15 amino acids. With 2 bases clipped from V and 2 bases from J, the junction kept 3 bases outside the gene matches. CDR1 and CDR2 (germline): MDHEN, SYDVKM. The CDR3 bases are TGTGCCAGCAGTTTAACAGGGGGCGAAAACACTGAAGCTTTCTTT. Translating it yields CASSLTGGENTEAFF.

Only a few counts were recorded for this clone. The chain carries TRBV27 and TRBJ1-2; TRBD1 matches at 8 bases. V was pared by 3 bases and J by 8 bases, with 5 bases of the junction left unmatched. Germline V lookup: CDR1 MNHEY, CDR2 SMNVEV (reference sequence). This CDR3 has 13 amino acids. CDR3 nucleotides: TGTGCCAGCAGTTTTCAGGGGGCTAGGGGCTACACCTTC. Amino acid sequence: CASSFQGARGYTF.

The chain uses TRBV10-3 and TRBJ2-7; a weak D match, TRBD1 (5 bases). CDR3 length equals 14 residues. V was trimmed by 6 bases and J by 2 bases, leaving 14 bases between them. The germline V gene encodes CDR1 ENHRY and CDR2 SYGVKD. The CDR3 sequence: CAISADNSAYEQYF. The CDR3 DNA follows: TGTGCCATCAGCGCGGACAATTCAGCCTACGAGCAGTACTTC.

The chain couples TRBV2 to TRBJ1-2; D might be TRBD1 (5 bases). Trimming removed 5 bases from V and 1 base from J, with 14 bases in between. Germline CDR1 and CDR2: SNHLY and FYNNEI. There are 15 residues in the CDR3. CDR3 bases: TGTGCCAGCAGTAGGGGTGGAGATTTTAACTATGGCTACACCTTC. This encodes CASSRGGDFNYGYTF.

In nucleotides, the CDR3 is TGTGCCAGCAGGGTCGCTAGTGGGGATACCTACGAGCAGTACTTC. This translates into CASRVASGDTYEQYF. The chain employs TRBV28 and TRBJ2-7; no reliable D call. The CDR3 length is 15 residues. Germline CDR1 is MDHEN and CDR2 is SYDVKM. V lost 6 bases and J 2 bases, leaving 17 bases between the germline ends.

This clone was observed once. The chain recombines TRBV7-2 with TRBJ2-7; no clear D. The CDR3 runs 15 residues. Germline V gene data show CDR1 as SGHTA and CDR2 as FQGNSA. With 0 bases removed from V and 3 bases from J, the gap between germline ends came to 12 bases. The CDR3 reads CASSLAGLQNYEQYF. In DNA, the CDR3 is TGTGCCAGCAGCTTAGCAGGGCTTCAGAACTACGAGCAGTACTTC.

The chain carries TRBV7-3 and TRBJ2-5, with D hard to call. Trimming removed 3 bases from V and 5 bases from J, with 13 bases in between. CDR3 length: 14 residues. CDR1 is SGHTA, CDR2 FQGTGA, per germline. CDR3 protein: CASSFSSSGETQYF. The CDR3 DNA sequence: TGTGCCAGCAGCTTTTCGTCCTCCGGGGAGACCCAGTACTTC.

In this sample, this clone turned up a few times. The genes are TRBV5-4 and TRBJ2-1, with 8 bases fitting TRBD1. V dropped 2 bases and J dropped 2; count of bases not matched to a gene: 3. Germline-derived CDR1 and CDR2 are SGHNT and YYREEE (reference sequence). CDR3 size: 15 residues. In nucleotides, the CDR3 is TGTGCCAGCAGCTTAGGGGGACAGGCCTACAATGAGCAGTTCTTC. Residues: CASSLGGQAYNEQFF.

This clone was detected a few times. J is TRBJ2-1 and V is TRBV4-3; possibly TRBD1 for D (6 bases). Trimming removed 2 bases from V and 12 bases from J, with 14 bases in between. This CDR3 is 13 amino acids long. Germline CDR1 and CDR2: LGHNA and YSLEER. CDR3 bases: TGCGCCAGCAGCCAAACTCAACAGGGACGGCAGTTCTTC. This encodes CASSQTQQGRQFF.

The chain has TRBV19 and TRBJ2-3, with D perhaps TRBD2 (6 bases). V was trimmed by 4 bases and J by 3 bases, leaving 14 bases between them. CDR3 length: 15 residues. Germline V gene sequence: CDR1 LNHDA, CDR2 SQIVND (reference sequence). The DNA of the CDR3 is TGTGCCAGTAGTAGGGGGGACTTAATTACAGATACGCAGTATTTT. It codes for CASSRGDLITDTQYF.

The chain has TRBV5-4 and TRBJ2-7; 7 bases align to TRBD1. From germline, CDR1 is SGHNT and CDR2 YYREEE (reference sequence). This CDR3 region has 14 residues. Losses at the gene ends were 0 bases for V and 2 bases for J; bases not matched to a gene: 2. The CDR3 is CASSLEGGPYEQYF. The CDR3 coding sequence is TGTGCCAGCAGCTTGGAAGGGGGCCCCTACGAGCAGTACTTC.

This chain uses TRBV4-1 with TRBJ2-3; 8 positions match TRBD2. This CDR3 has 16 amino acids. The germline gives CDR1 MGHRA, CDR2 YSYEKL. Germline trimming cut 4 bases from V and 1 base from J; bases unmatched to any gene: 7. As DNA, the CDR3 is TGCGCCAGCAGCCCAAGTGGACTAGCAGGCACAGATACGCAGTATTTT. It is translated as CASSPSGLAGTDTQYF.

The chain combines TRBV12-5 with TRBJ2-3; maybe TRBD2 (6 bases). There are 19 residues in the CDR3. V was shortened by 6 bases and J by 1 base, with 26 bases between the two germline ends. Germline CDR1 is LGHNT and CDR2 is FRNRAP. For the CDR3, the DNA is TGTGCTAGTGGGTTTCGTTCCCCCTGGAGGGAGGAAGGCACAGATACGCAGTATTTT. As protein: CASGFRSPWREEGTDTQYF.

The chain has TRBV2 and TRBJ1-2; D ambiguous. Trimming left V 3 bases short and J 4 bases short, with 0 bases between. This CDR3 comprises 10 residues. Per germline, CDR1 SNHLY and CDR2 FYNNEI. The CDR3: CASSDYGYTF. Written as DNA, the CDR3 is TGTGCCAGCAGTGACTATGGCTACACCTTC.

This chain links TRBV14 with TRBJ2-7; D ambiguous. CDR1 is SGHDN and CDR2 is FVKESK in the germline V gene. V was pared by 4 bases and J by 3 bases, with 7 bases between. The CDR3 length is 12 residues. The CDR3 loop reads CASSLHVYEQYF. CDR3 nucleotide sequence: TGTGCCAGCAGCCTACATGTCTACGAGCAGTACTTC.

This chain uses TRBV6-5 with TRBJ2-5; 10 bases line up with TRBD1. After removal of 7 bases from V and 4 bases from J, the junction contained 6 bases not matched to a gene. The germline V gene encodes CDR1 MNHEY and CDR2 SVGAGI. CDR3 length equals 14 residues. The DNA for the CDR3 is TGTGCCAGCATGTCGACAGGGGGCAGAGAGACCCAGTACTTC. The encoded protein is CASMSTGGRETQYF.

CDR3 region: CASSFDRDVTF. The CDR3 coding sequence is TGCGCCAGCAGCTTCGACAGGGACGTCACCTTC. The chain employs TRBV5-1 and TRBJ1-2; 7 bases are a match to TRBD1. This CDR3 is 11 amino acids long. Germline-derived CDR1 and CDR2 are SGHRS and YFSETQ. J was trimmed by 13 bases and V by 2 bases; bases with no gene match: 5.

The genes are TRBV7-2 and TRBJ1-2; the D is unclear. V was trimmed by 0 bases and J by 10 bases, leaving 12 bases between them. Looked up from germline, CDR1 is SGHTA and CDR2 is FQGNSA. CDR3 length: 13 residues. As DNA, the CDR3 is TGTGCCAGCAGCTTAGCGGCCAGTTCGCCCTACACCTTC. Its translation: CASSLAASSPYTF.

The chain combines TRBV18 with TRBJ2-1; 9 bases align to TRBD2. The CDR3 spans 15 residues. Looked up from germline, CDR1 is KGHSH and CDR2 is LQKENI. The V segment lost 3 bases and the J segment 6 bases; nucleotides outside the gene matches: 6. Here the CDR3 DNA reads TGTGCCAGCTCACCTCGGACTAGCGCACCCAATGAGCAGTTCTTC. It codes for CASSPRTSAPNEQFF. Using reference TRBV18 and TRBJ2-1 for the parts outside the CDR3, the full variable domain is NAGVMQNPRHLVRRRGQEARLRCSPMKGHSHVYWYRQLPEEGLKFMVYLQKENIIDESGMPKERFSAEFPKEGPSILRIQQVVRGDSAAYFCASSPRTSAPNEQFFGPGTRLTVL.

The chain employs TRBV19 and TRBJ2-7, with D hard to call. CDR1 and CDR2 from the germline V gene are LNHDA and SQIVND (reference sequence). Trimming removed 6 bases at V and 6 bases at J, with 12 bases between. CDR3 length: 12 residues. The CDR3 DNA reads TGTGCCAGTAGGCAACCGCCTGGCGAGCAGTACTTC. Encoded protein: CASRQPPGEQYF.

The V gene is TRBV19, the J gene TRBJ1-2; a weak D match, TRBD1 (5 bases). The CDR3 runs to 20 residues. Trimming stripped 2 bases from V and 3 bases from J, with 28 bases between. Germline V gene lookup returns CDR1 LNHDA and CDR2 SQIVND (reference sequence). The CDR3 coding sequence is TGTGCCAGTAGTATAATTGCCCAGGGCTTCATCGCGGGCAGGGACTATGGCTACACCTTC. Translating it yields CASSIIAQGFIAGRDYGYTF.

A single count supports this clone. This rearrangement joins TRBV28 to TRBJ1-3, with D possibly being TRBD1 (5 bases). V lost 6 bases, J lost 0 bases, and 15 bases lay in between. CDR1 and CDR2 from the germline V gene are MDHEN and SYDVKM. The CDR3 is 16 amino acids. CDR3 bases: TGTGCCAGCAGCACAGGCCCCGTATACTCTGGAAACACCATATATTTT. This codes for CASSTGPVYSGNTIYF.

The J gene is TRBJ2-7, the V gene TRBV6-6; TRBD1 matches at 9 bases. Germline CDR1 MNHNY, CDR2 SVGAGI (reference sequence). With 0 bases clipped from V and 6 bases from J, the junction kept 3 bases outside the gene matches. CDR3 length: 14 residues. This CDR3 reads CASSYSDRGAEQYF. CDR3 bases: TGTGCCAGCAGTTACTCGGACAGGGGTGCCGAGCAGTACTTC.

This rearrangement joins TRBV5-6 to TRBJ2-3; D unresolved. The CDR3 length is 14 residues. V was shortened by 1 base and J by 2 bases, with 8 bases between the two germline ends. Germline values: CDR1 SGHDT, CDR2 YYEEEE. CDR3 region: CASSLPHNTDTQYF. CDR3 coding DNA: TGTGCCAGCAGCTTGCCCCACAACACAGATACGCAGTATTTT.

The chain couples TRBV28 to TRBJ2-7; no firm D call. The CDR3 runs to 12 residues. The germline V gene encodes CDR1 MDHEN and CDR2 SYDVKM. The V end was cut by 2 bases, the J end by 7 bases, with 9 bases between. The CDR3 nucleotides read TGTGCCAGCAGTTTACTAGGTGATGAGCAGTACTTC. Protein: CASSLLGDEQYF.

Regarding this clone: The identical CDR3 is also encoded by other nucleotide sequences in the sample. The chain combines TRBV5-4 with TRBJ1-3; possible D gene TRBD1, 6 bases. Germline V gene lookup returns CDR1 SGHNT and CDR2 YYREEE (reference sequence). The CDR3 is 13 amino acids. V dropped 4 bases and J dropped 1 base, with 6 bases sitting between them. The DNA of the CDR3 is TGTGCCAGCAGCCAGGGGTCTGGAAACACCATATATTTT. Translating gives CASSQGSGNTIYF.

The chain carries TRBV28 and TRBJ2-4; 7 nucleotides line up with TRBD1. There are 17 residues in the CDR3. Germline lookup yields CDR1 MDHEN and CDR2 SYDVKM. V lost 5 bases to trimming and J lost 1 base; unmatched junction nucleotides: 11. This CDR3 is CASSHQDRVRAKNIQYF. CDR3 DNA: TGTGCCAGCAGTCACCAAGACAGGGTTAGGGCCAAAAACATTCAGTACTTC.